The 21 T cell receptor beta chains listed next were all sequenced from one sample in a study of PD-L1 blockade in urothelial cancer. Sequencing was performed with immunoSEQ multiplex PCR; in TCRdb, only in-frame clones are kept and a portion is missing. The table lists 55,000 to 80,000 clones, roughly 79% of them singletons. Noted time point: pretreatment peripheral blood. This specimen consisted of PBMCs, obtained around atezolizumab (anti-PD-L1) treatment. Receptors were obtained from a man in his sixties or seventies with urothelial cancer.

The chain has TRBV9 and TRBJ2-5, with TRBD2 matching over 7 bases. The CDR3 spans 14 residues. Germline assignment: CDR1 SGDLS and CDR2 YYNGEE. Unmatched junction bases numbered 3, after V lost 0 bases and J lost 4 bases. The CDR3 is CASSVGGSLETQYF. CDR3 sequence (DNA): TGTGCCAGCAGCGTAGGCGGGAGTCTAGAGACCCAGTACTTC. Variable domain in full (rest from reference TRBV9 and TRBJ2-5): DSGVTQTPKHLITATGQRVTLRCSPRSGDLSVYWYQQSLDQGLQFLIQYYNGEERAKGNILERFSAQQFPDLHSELNLSSLELGDSALYFCASSVGGSLETQYFGPGTRLLVL.

The chain links TRBV6-4 to TRBJ1-1, with 7 bases aligning to TRBD1. This CDR3 has 13 residues. CDR1 and CDR2 (germline): MRHNA, SNTAGT. With 8 bases clipped from V and 0 bases from J, the junction kept 3 bases outside the gene matches. CDR3 in amino acids: CASSGTVNTEAFF. CDR3 nucleotide sequence: TGTGCCAGCTCCGGGACAGTGAACACTGAAGCTTTCTTT.

A single count supports this clone. The chain employs TRBV18 and TRBJ1-1; D possibly corresponds to TRBD1 (6 bases). V dropped 3 bases and J dropped 0 bases, with 11 bases sitting between them. Germline V gene data show CDR1 as KGHSH and CDR2 as LQKENI. This CDR3 region has 15 residues. The chain's CDR3 is CASSPQDSMNTEAFF. The CDR3 DNA follows: TGTGCCAGCTCACCTCAGGACAGCATGAACACTGAAGCTTTCTTT.

The gene calls are TRBV9 and TRBJ2-7; TRBD1 matches at 8 bases. Trimming took 0 bases from V and 0 from J; bases not matched to a gene: 2. CDR1 and CDR2 (germline): SGDLS, YYNGEE. The length of the CDR3 is 15 residues. In DNA form, the CDR3 reads TGTGCCAGCAGCGTAGGGGGACAGGTCTCCTACGAGCAGTACTTC. Translation gives CASSVGGQVSYEQYF.

The chain has TRBV18 and TRBJ2-7, with TRBD1 identical over 7 bases. Trimming cost V 6 bases and J 4 bases; bases outside gene matches: 12. Per the germline V gene, CDR1 is KGHSH and CDR2 is LQKENI. CDR3 length equals 15 residues. The CDR3 bases are TGTGCCAGCTCCCGAGAGAGGGGGCGTAGTTACGAGCAGTACTTC. The encoded protein is CASSRERGRSYEQYF.

The chain has TRBV7-9 and TRBJ2-7; D is unresolved. V was clipped by 5 bases and J by 7 bases, with 15 bases between them. The germline V gene has CDR1 SEHNR and CDR2 FQNEAQ (reference sequence). The CDR3 length is 13 residues. The CDR3 region has the DNA TGTGCCAGCAGCCGCCTCACATTTGAAGAGCAGTACTTC. Protein product: CASSRLTFEEQYF.

This rearrangement joins TRBV19 to TRBJ2-7; 10 bases are a match to TRBD1. The J segment lost 5 bases and the V segment lost 3 bases, leaving 4 bases of the junction unmatched. CDR3 size: 14 residues. The germline V gene has CDR1 LNHDA and CDR2 SQIVND (reference sequence). CDR3 amino acids: CASSIGTGAHEQYF. The DNA for the CDR3 is TGTGCCAGTAGTATCGGGACAGGGGCCCACGAGCAGTACTTC.

The DNA of the CDR3 is TGTGCCAGCAGCTGGACAGTCCAGAACACTGAAGCTTTCTTT. It is translated as CASSWTVQNTEAFF. The gene calls are TRBV5-5 and TRBJ1-1; D is perhaps TRBD1 (6 bases). The germline V gene has CDR1 SGHKS and CDR2 YYEKEE (reference sequence). The V gene lost 3 bases and the J gene lost 1 base, with 10 bases spanning the gap. The CDR3 is 14 residues long.

This chain connects TRBV29-1 to TRBJ1-4; D perhaps matches TRBD1 (6 bases). V was shortened by 2 bases and J by 7 bases, with 11 bases between the two germline ends. Germline lookup yields CDR1 SQVTM and CDR2 ANQGSEA. The CDR3 consists of 13 residues. The CDR3 here is CSVEPGDGEKLFF. The CDR3 bases are TGCAGCGTTGAACCAGGGGATGGTGAAAAACTGTTTTTT.

This sequence joins TRBV2 and TRBJ1-5; weak D call: TRBD1 (6 bases). Deletions cut 4 bases from V and 7 bases from J, with 17 bases between. The CDR3 covers 15 residues. The germline gives CDR1 SNHLY, CDR2 FYNNEI. The CDR3 sequence: CASSVATGGAQPQHF. CDR3 coding DNA: TGTGCCAGCAGTGTAGCGACAGGTGGCGCGCAGCCCCAGCATTTT.

V usage is TRBV5-4 and J usage is TRBJ2-3; 7 bases align to TRBD2. The germline V gene encodes CDR1 SGHNT and CDR2 YYREEE (reference sequence). J was trimmed by 3 bases and V by 3 bases; bases with no gene match: 13. The CDR3 has 17 amino acids. The CDR3 DNA reads as TGTGCCAGCAGCTCCAATAGGGTGAGACTAGCAACAGATACGCAGTATTTT. Its protein product is CASSSNRVRLATDTQYF.

This chain uses TRBV5-4 with TRBJ2-2; a weak D match, TRBD1 (7 bases). Per germline, CDR1 SGHNT and CDR2 YYREEE (reference sequence). This CDR3 has 17 residues. The V gene lost 4 bases and the J gene lost 2 bases, with 18 bases spanning the gap. The chain's CDR3 is CASSKEAGQRNTGELFF. CDR3 DNA: TGTGCCAGCAGCAAGGAGGCGGGACAGAGAAACACCGGGGAGCTGTTTTTT. Variable domain in full (rest from reference TRBV5-4 and TRBJ2-2): ETGVTQSPTHLIKTRGQQVTLRCSSQSGHNTVSWYQQALGQGPQFIFQYYREEENGRGNFPPRFSGLQFPNYSSELNVNALELDDSALYLCASSKEAGQRNTGELFFGEGSRLTVL.

Points on this clone: The junction does not match germline at one end; this may be a read error. The chain couples TRBV7-2 to TRBJ1-2, with 8 bases that match TRBD1. CDR3 length: 13 residues. CDR1 is SGHTA and CDR2 is FQGNSA in the germline V gene. In DNA form, the CDR3 reads TGTGCCAGCAGCTTGGTACCCGGGACAGGCCCCATCTTC. Amino acids: CASSLVPGTGPIF.

The CDR3 bases are TGTGCCAGCAGCTTATCCGTAGATACGCAGTATTTT. Amino acid sequence: CASSLSVDTQYF. The J gene is TRBJ2-3, the V gene TRBV5-6; D gene unclear. Germline-derived CDR1 and CDR2 are SGHDT and YYEEEE. Deletions cut 2 bases from V and 5 bases from J, with 6 bases between. This CDR3 region has 12 residues.

The chain uses TRBV11-2 and TRBJ2-3; TRBD2 matches at 7 bases. J was trimmed by 4 bases and V by 2 bases; bases with no gene match: 9. Looked up from germline, CDR1 is SGHAT and CDR2 is FQNNGV. This CDR3 contains 16 residues. CDR3 DNA: TGTGCCAGCAGCTTACTAGCGGCCATGCACTCAGATACGCAGTATTTT. Its protein is CASSLLAAMHSDTQYF. Combining the CDR3 with reference TRBV11-2 and TRBJ2-3 gives the whole variable domain EAGVAQSPRYKIIEKRQSVAFWCNPISGHATLYWYQQILGQGPKLLIQFQNNGVVDDSQLPKDRFSAERLKGVDSTLKIQPAKLEDSAVYLCASSLLAAMHSDTQYFGPGTRLTVL.

V usage is TRBV11-2 and J usage is TRBJ2-7; the match to TRBD2 covers 8 bases. V was clipped by 3 bases and J by 4 bases; unmatched bases: 5. From germline, CDR1 is SGHAT and CDR2 FQNNGV. CDR3 length: 14 amino acids. DNA for the CDR3: TGTGCCAGCAGCTTGCGGAGCGGGAGTTACGAGCAGTACTTC. Translated: CASSLRSGSYEQYF.

The chain combines TRBV19 with TRBJ1-5; unclear D gene. The CDR3 consists of 15 residues. Germline loops: CDR1 LNHDA, CDR2 SQIVND (reference sequence). With 3 bases removed from V and 5 bases from J, the gap between germline ends came to 14 bases. CDR3 region: CASSIQAAAHQPQHF. DNA of the CDR3: TGTGCCAGTAGTATCCAAGCGGCTGCCCATCAGCCCCAGCATTTT.

The CDR3 region has the DNA TGCGCCAGCGCCCAGGGACAGGGGTATAACAATCAGCCCCAGCATTTT. The encoded protein is CASAQGQGYNNQPQHF. V is TRBV10-2 and J is TRBJ1-5; 10 bases are a match to TRBD1. With 8 bases clipped from V and 3 bases from J, the junction kept 10 bases outside the gene matches. This CDR3 comprises 16 residues. The germline CDR1 and CDR2 sequences are WSHSY and SAAADI.

The rearrangement joins TRBV5-1 to TRBJ1-3; 9 bases fit TRBD1. This CDR3 is 14 amino acids long. From germline, CDR1 is SGHRS and CDR2 YFSETQ. The J segment lost 4 bases and the V segment lost 5 bases, leaving 4 bases of the junction unmatched. As DNA, the CDR3 is TGCGCCAGCAGAGGGACAGGGAGAGGAAACACCATATATTTT. It codes for CASRGTGRGNTIYF.

The gene calls are TRBV15 and TRBJ1-2, with 10 bases aligning to TRBD1. CDR3 size: 14 residues. The germline gives CDR1 LNHNV, CDR2 YYDKDF (reference sequence). Losses at the gene ends were 2 bases for V and 4 bases for J; bases not matched to a gene: 1. The CDR3: CATSRRQGAYGYTF. DNA for the CDR3: TGTGCCACCAGCAGACGACAGGGGGCCTATGGCTACACCTTC.

The J gene is TRBJ2-1, the V gene TRBV11-2; 8 bases fit TRBD2. This CDR3 is built from 16 residues. Trimming removed 4 bases from V and 2 bases from J; junction bases left unmatched: 7. Germline assignment: CDR1 SGHAT and CDR2 FQNNGV. This CDR3 is CASSSRGAGAYNEQFF. In DNA, the CDR3 is TGTGCCAGCAGCTCCAGAGGAGCGGGGGCCTACAATGAGCAGTTCTTC.